A single T cell receptor beta chain is shown here with its context. This clone was observed a handful of times. Which antigen it targets is not known. No clone much larger than this one lies a single base away; base qualities are absent. All of the isolated RNA was reverse transcribed with the High Capacity cDNA Reverse Transcription Kit, so expressed TCRB transcripts were sequenced. Deep immunoSEQ sequencing was performed on naive, central memory and regulatory T cell samples, with an average of roughly 3.3 million total reads per sample. Sorted cells were lysed in RLT buffer and RNA was extracted with DNase-treated RNeasy Micro or Mini kits, depending on cell number. Each cell subset was processed separately to prevent cross-contamination, with patient and healthy donor samples processed together. TCRB sequences were amplified from cDNA with the immunoSEQ multiplex PCR, producing 87-bp fragments spanning the CDR3 region. Sequencing of the amplicons was performed on the Illumina HiSeq platform. The published analysis was carried out like this. PCR bias was corrected computationally using synthetic template baselines, and reads within Hamming distance 2 were collapsed, with unmergeable singletons discarded. Reads were aligned against IMGT to assign V, D and J genes, CDR3 length and insertions or deletions at six rearrangement sites. Within each subset, clonotype counts were normalized to sorted cell number, after which true diversity and Gini coefficients were computed with the tcR R package. Repertoire sharing was quantified using the overlap coefficient calculated on TCRB nucleotide sequences. As a proxy for the pre-selection repertoire, out-of-frame TCRB sequences from naive cells were analyzed. TCRdb re-hosts the immuneACCESS table, in-frame sequences only. Its copies lack some clones; in the studies checked, an unresolved V gene accounts for under half of them, and the cause for the rest is not known. V, J and clone size were drawn from that table, and D and trimming were deduced from the DNA. Within this sample are around 400,000 clones, with around 12% of them counted one time only. The top ten hold 0.017% of the sample.

V is cut back by 1 base and J by 3 bases, with 7 bases in the junction unmatched. From the germline V gene, CDR1 is MDHEN and CDR2 is SYDVKM. The CDR3 holds 16 amino acids from the cysteine to the phenylalanine. Solely the CDR3 DNA is kept, with 48 bases framed from the first base. A single peripheral blood draw of about 116 mL on average was collected from each donor into heparinised tubes. A BD FACSAria II and a panel including CD45RO, CCR7, CD25, CD127, CD95 and CD27 were used to sort naive, central memory, regulatory and stem cell-like memory CD4+ T cells. Purity was above 95% for every sorted population. PBMCs were separated immediately by Lymphoprep density gradient centrifugation and were stained directly, without being cultured. To minimize batch effects, samples were stained and sorted in pairs, one healthy donor with one patient per experiment. This specimen belongs to a study of beta chain features in type 1 diabetes (dated by TCRdb to between 2017 and 2018). For the study in its entirety: Mean age, gender distribution, total cell number and subset yield did not differ between patients and healthy donors. Across all samples, fewer than 110,000,000 sorted cells were examined, and cell number per subset correlated strongly with RNA yield. The study compared the TCRB repertoires of sorted circulating CD4+ T cell subsets in recently diagnosed type 1 diabetes patients with those in matched healthy donors. Naive and central memory subsets were obtained from all 30 or so donors, but regulatory and stem cell-like memory subsets were isolated from only 8 patients and 8 healthy donors.

General findings and caveats noted by the study authors: HLA sub-analyses involved small numbers of individuals, so any influence of HLA type on TCRB rearrangement remained unresolved. Sequencing cDNA rather than genomic DNA could over-represent highly expressing activated cells, although activation and CD3 levels did not differ between groups. Fewer insertions and more nucleotide deletions at VDJ recombination sites were observed in patients with type 1 diabetes, implying thymic rearrangement abnormalities. In all four CD4+ subsets, TCRB CDR3 length was moderately but significantly shorter in type 1 diabetes patients. Naive, central memory and regulatory TCRB repertoires appeared more similar among patients than among healthy donors. PCR may preferentially amplify shorter templates, but because patient and control samples were amplified and corrected together, any resulting skew would affect both groups equally.

This TCR derives from a man aged 18 to 29 in good health. The rearrangement joined TRBV28 to TRBJ2-3; 7 bases in between match TRBD2. The sample taken for sequencing was naive CD4+ T cells from blood. The label giving this sample's cell subset or site can be read as: true naive CD4+ T cells. Here is the DNA: TGTGCCAGCAGTTTATCGGGCGGGAGCTTAACAGATACGCAGTATTTT. Translation gives CASSLSGGSLTDTQYF.